The 26 T cell receptor beta chains below were found in one sample sequenced in a study of T-cell memory formation after mild COVID-19. TCRdb re-called the 5' RACE reads with MiXCR, one entry per CDR3 protein. The table has 350,000 or so distinct CDR3 sequences, 10% to 15% seen once. The sample was PBMCs or a T cell subset sorted from them (not recorded which). The receptors were sampled from a man between 18 and 29 years old who had mild COVID-19 (a few samples of this study predate the infection). Cell type and time point are not known.

This clonotype was recorded many times. The chain joins TRBV20-1 to TRBJ1-1; 11 bases are a match to TRBD1. The trim removed 3 bases at V and 3 bases at J, leaving 3 bases unmatched. Germline lookup yields CDR1 DFQATT and CDR2 SNEGSKA (reference sequence). The CDR3 consists of 14 residues. This CDR3 is CSARGTGGDTEAFF. The CDR3 region has the DNA TGCAGTGCTAGGGGGACAGGGGGGGACACTGAAGCTTTCTTT.

The CDR3 reads CAWSVSPYGYTF. The CDR3 DNA reads as TGTGCCTGGAGTGTTTCACCCTATGGCTACACCTTC. The gene calls are TRBV30 and TRBJ1-2; no clear D gene. The CDR3 is 12 residues long. V was cut by 0 bases and J by 4 bases, with 6 bases left in between. Germline V gene data show CDR1 as GTSNPN and CDR2 as SVGIG (reference sequence).

The chain has TRBV20-1 and TRBJ2-3, with 7 positions matching TRBD2. With 3 bases clipped from V and 3 bases from J, the junction kept 6 bases outside the gene matches. This CDR3 comprises 14 residues. Germline V gene sequence: CDR1 DFQATT, CDR2 SNEGSKA (reference sequence). DNA of the CDR3: TGCAGTGCTAGTATCATGGGGGGGACAGATACGCAGTATTTT. It codes for CSASIMGGTDTQYF.

This clonotype occurred a few times. The chain carries TRBV14 and TRBJ2-3, with TRBD2 matching 10 bases. The V gene's germline CDR1 is SGHDN and CDR2 FVKESK. CDR3 length: 17 residues. J gave up 0 bases and V 2 bases, and 5 bases lay outside the gene matches. The CDR3 DNA is TGTGCCAGCAGCCAACCCCGGACTAGCGGTAGCACAGATACGCAGTATTTT. This sequence encodes CASSQPRTSGSTDTQYF.

V and J are TRBV4-3 and TRBJ2-3; D not resolved. Germline V gene sequence: CDR1 LGHNA, CDR2 YSLEER. V lost 0 bases and J lost 1, with 11 bases in between. This CDR3 region has 16 residues. In DNA form, the CDR3 reads TGCGCCAGCAGCCAAGACCAAGAGACGGGCACAGATACGCAGTATTTT. It yields the protein CASSQDQETGTDTQYF.

This clonotype was found a few times. The chain joins TRBV7-2 to TRBJ2-7; TRBD2 might be the D (6 bases). The CDR3 sequence is 14 residues long. Germline CDR1 SGHTA, CDR2 FQGNSA. Deletions cut 5 bases from V and 7 bases from J, with 18 bases between. The CDR3 protein is CASSPGTYGGEQYV. DNA for the CDR3: TGTGCCAGCAGCCCTGGGACTTACGGAGGGGAGCAGTACGTC.

V usage is TRBV3-1 and J usage is TRBJ2-1, with TRBD2 matching 14 bases. Germline CDR1 LGHDT, CDR2 YNNKEL (reference sequence). The V and J ends lost 3 bases and 8 bases, in that order; junction bases with no gene match: 6. CDR3 length: 16 amino acids. In DNA form, the CDR3 reads TGTGCCAGCAGCCAGGTGACTAGCGGGGGGGCAGATGAGCAGTTCTTC. It is translated as CASSQVTSGGADEQFF.

V and J are TRBV15 and TRBJ2-3; D is unresolved. The V and J ends lost 0 bases and 6 bases respectively, with 16 bases between them. CDR3 length: 16 amino acids. Germline V gene lookup returns CDR1 LNHNV and CDR2 YYDKDF (reference sequence). The CDR3 spells CATSRDHPRVLDTQYF. DNA for the CDR3: TGTGCCACCAGCAGAGATCACCCAAGGGTCCTCGATACGCAGTATTTT.

On this clonotype itself: One end of the junction does not line up with germline, which may come from a read error. V usage is TRBV3-1 and J usage is TRBJ1-1, with D unresolved. From germline, CDR1 is LGHDT and CDR2 YNNKEL (reference sequence). The CDR3 consists of 12 residues. The CDR3 loop is CASSRFDTESFF. The CDR3 DNA reads TGTGCCAGCAGTCGCTTCGACACTGAATCTTTCTTT.

CDR3 DNA sequence: TGTGCCAGTTACCGGGACATCGGAAACACCATATATTTT. Translated, it gives CASYRDIGNTIYF. The chain has TRBV2 and TRBJ1-3, with D perhaps matching TRBD1 (6 bases). Germline V gene sequence: CDR1 SNHLY, CDR2 FYNNEI. V gave up 9 bases and J gave up 4 bases, with 13 bases separating them. The CDR3 covers 13 residues.

The rearrangement uses TRBV6-2 or TRBV6-3 and TRBJ2-1; TRBD2 aligns across 12 bases. The CDR3 loop spans 17 amino acids. Unmatched junction bases numbered 13, after V lost 5 bases and J lost 8 bases. Per germline, CDR1 MNHEY and CDR2 SVGEGT. This CDR3 reads CASSRRLAGDVSYEQFF. In DNA, the CDR3 is TGTGCCAGCAGTCGACGACTAGCGGGGGATGTCTCCTATGAGCAGTTCTTC.

The CDR3 sequence is CASSGLAGGGTDTQYF. The CDR3 DNA sequence: TGTGCCAGCAGCGGACTAGCGGGGGGGGGCACAGATACGCAGTATTTT. V is TRBV9 and J is TRBJ2-3; 14 positions match TRBD2. Trimming took 3 bases from V and 1 from J; bases not matched to a gene: 1. CDR1 is SGDLS, CDR2 YYNGEE, per germline. CDR3 length equals 16 residues. The full variable domain, completed using reference TRBV9 and TRBJ2-3, is DSGVTQTPKHLITATGQRVTLRCSPRSGDLSVYWYQQSLDQGLQFLIQYYNGEERAKGNILERFSAQQFPDLHSELNLSSLELGDSALYFCASSGLAGGGTDTQYFGPGTRLTVL.

The CDR3 nucleotides are TGCGCCAGCAGCTTTGGCCAGGGGGCGGCCTACAATGAGCAGTTCTTC. Translation gives CASSFGQGAAYNEQFF. V and J are TRBV5-1 and TRBJ2-1, with TRBD1 matching over 8 bases. The V and J ends lost 2 bases and 2 bases, in that order; junction bases with no gene match: 6. Germline V CDR1 and CDR2: SGHRS, YFSETQ. The CDR3 has 16 amino acids. The full variable domain, rest sourced from reference TRBV5-1 and TRBJ2-1, is KAGVTQTPRYLIKTRGQQVTLSCSPISGHRSVSWYQQTPGQGLQFLFEYFSETQRNKGNFPGRFSGRQFSNSRSEMNVSTLELGDSALYLCASSFGQGAAYNEQFFGPGTRLTVL.

The V call is TRBV7-2, the J call TRBJ2-3; perhaps TRBD2 as D (6 bases). V lost 8 bases, J lost 6 bases, and 21 bases lay in between. CDR1 is SGHTA, CDR2 FQGNSA, per germline. The CDR3 is 15 residues long. CDR3 sequence reads: CASAKPGDFSDTQYF. In DNA form, the CDR3 reads TGTGCCAGCGCTAAACCCGGGGACTTTTCGGATACGCAGTATTTT.

This rearrangement joins TRBV10-2 to TRBJ2-3; 8 nucleotides agree with TRBD2. Trimming cost V 9 bases and J 13 bases; bases outside gene matches: 9. From germline, CDR1 is WSHSY and CDR2 SAAADI. The CDR3 sequence is 11 residues long. The chain's CDR3 is CARVGLVQKYF. CDR3 in DNA: TGCGCCAGGGTGGGACTAGTACAAAAGTATTTT.

Concerning this clonotype: A read error may be the cause here, since a much bigger clone is one base away. V usage is TRBV28 and J usage is TRBJ2-7, with D possibly matching TRBD1 (6 bases). This CDR3 has 13 amino acids. The V gene's germline CDR1 is MDHEN and CDR2 SYDVKM. The V and J ends lost 5 bases and 0 bases respectively, with 8 bases between them. Here the CDR3 reads CASSRDTSYEQYV. For the CDR3, the DNA is TGTGCCAGCAGTCGGGACACCTCCTACGAGCAGTACGTC.

The chain joins TRBV5-6 to TRBJ1-2, with 12 bases lining up with TRBD1. Per the germline V gene, CDR1 is SGHDT and CDR2 is YYEEEE. V lost 4 bases and J lost 4; bases outside the gene matches: 11. The CDR3 consists of 17 residues. CDR3 bases: TGTGCCAGCAGCCGGGACAGGGGGCTCCTGCGGAGCTATGGCTACACCTTC. Amino acid sequence: CASSRDRGLLRSYGYTF. Based on the CDR3 plus reference TRBV5-6 and TRBJ1-2, the full variable domain is DAGVTQSPTHLIKTRGQQVTLRCSPKSGHDTVSWYQQALGQGPQFIFQYYEEEERQRGNFPDRFSGHQFPNYSSELNVNALLLGDSALYLCASSRDRGLLRSYGYTFGSGTRLTVV.

This clonotype turned up a few times. J is TRBJ2-1 and V is TRBV7-2, with TRBD2 matching over 8 bases. Trimming cost V 0 bases and J 6 bases; bases outside gene matches: 1. The CDR3 is 14 amino acids. Germline CDR1 SGHTA, CDR2 FQGNSA. The DNA of the CDR3 is TGTGCCAGCAGCTTAGCGCGGGGGGCCAATGAGCAGTTCTTC. Its protein is CASSLARGANEQFF.

J is TRBJ2-1 and V is TRBV5-6, with D maybe TRBD1 (7 bases). Germline values: CDR1 SGHDT, CDR2 YYEEEE. Trimming left V 4 bases short and J 7 bases short, with 18 bases between. The length of the CDR3 is 15 residues. The CDR3 sequence is CASSRGTVRVNEQFF. CDR3 DNA: TGTGCCAGCAGCCGGGGGACAGTCCGTGTGAATGAGCAGTTCTTC.

The chain has TRBV4-2 and TRBJ1-1; D ambiguous. Germline assignment: CDR1 LGHNA and CDR2 YNFKEQ. The V gene lost 0 bases and the J gene lost 0 bases, with 8 bases spanning the gap. The CDR3 is 15 amino acids. CDR3 residues: CASSQESGVNTEAFF. The CDR3 nucleotides read TGTGCCAGCAGCCAAGAATCCGGAGTGAACACTGAAGCTTTCTTT.

The chain couples TRBV4-1 to TRBJ2-7; the D gene is possibly TRBD2 (6 bases). Germline V gene sequence: CDR1 MGHRA, CDR2 YSYEKL. Trimming took 1 base from V and 6 from J, leaving 19 bases between them. The CDR3 runs to 16 residues. The chain's CDR3 is CASSQGIMGGMGEQYV. The CDR3 nucleotides are TGCGCCAGCAGCCAAGGTATAATGGGGGGTATGGGCGAGCAGTACGTC.

This clonotype was seen more than once but under ten times. The chain links TRBV12-3 or TRBV12-4 to TRBJ2-2; 11 positions agree with TRBD2. V was pared by 6 bases and J by 3 bases, with 6 bases of the junction left unmatched. The CDR3 runs to 16 residues. The CDR3 is CASSYLAGGYTGELFF. The DNA for the CDR3 is TGTGCCAGCAGCTATCTAGCGGGGGGATACACCGGGGAGCTGTTTTTT.

The table lists this clonotype with a few counts. This chain joins TRBV4-2 and TRBJ1-4; D not resolved. CDR1 is LGHNA, CDR2 YNFKEQ, per germline. The CDR3 length is 14 residues. Trimming left V 1 base short and J 13 bases short, with 16 bases between. CDR3 DNA: TGTGCCAGCAGCCAAGGGGGTATGGCCAGAGGACTGTTTTTT. This sequence encodes CASSQGGMARGLFF.

This clonotype was found a few times. CDR3 nucleotides: TGCGCCAGCAGACTGCGGCGGGACAACACCGGGGAGCTGTTTTTT. This translates into CASRLRRDNTGELFF. The chain uses TRBV5-1 and TRBJ2-2, with D perhaps matching TRBD2 (6 bases). V gave up 5 bases and J gave up 2 bases, with 13 bases separating them. Germline values: CDR1 SGHRS, CDR2 YFSETQ. The CDR3 runs to 15 residues.

This clonotype appeared many times. V usage is TRBV5-1 and J usage is TRBJ2-2, with TRBD1 identical over 8 bases. The CDR3 loop spans 15 amino acids. The J segment lost 5 bases and the V segment lost 1 base, leaving 4 bases of the junction unmatched. The germline V gene has CDR1 SGHRS and CDR2 YFSETQ. Here the CDR3 reads CASSLLTGETGELFF. CDR3 in DNA: TGCGCCAGCAGCTTGTTGACAGGGGAAACCGGGGAGCTGTTTTTT.

This clonotype turned up a few times. The chain is built from TRBV27 and TRBJ1-2; D not resolved. The CDR3 runs to 14 residues. V was shortened by 3 bases and J by 5 bases, with 13 bases between the two germline ends. The V gene's germline CDR1 is MNHEY and CDR2 SMNVEV (reference sequence). CDR3 nucleotides: TGTGCCAGCAGTTTGAGAAGCAGCCTGTATGGCTACACCTTC. Its translation: CASSLRSSLYGYTF.